The 15 T cell receptor beta chains given below trace back to one sample, sequenced in a study of cytomegalovirus exposure and HLA in healthy donors listed by TCRdb under 2017. Receptor libraries were prepared by the immunoSEQ multiplex PCR assay. The immuneACCESS repertoire file appears here via TCRdb, limited to in-frame rearrangements. These files lack a portion of the clones; in checked studies, under half of the deficit traces to unresolved V genes, and the cause of the others is not known. The sample has roughly 140,000 clones on record, more than 85% of them singletons. The ten largest clones take up under 9% of the sample. Sequenced sample: PBMCs. The receptors were gathered from a man between 18 and 35 years old in good health and CMV-seropositive.

This clone appeared a few times. The chain joins TRBV7-2 to TRBJ1-2; possibly TRBD1 for D (6 bases). The CDR3 runs to 13 residues. V dropped 4 bases and J dropped 6 bases, with 12 bases sitting between them. Germline CDR1 reads SGHTA; CDR2 reads FQGNSA. CDR3 in DNA: TGTGCCAGCAGCTCGCCCAGGGGTGATGGCTACACCTTC. Its protein is CASSSPRGDGYTF.

A few counts support this clone. This chain links TRBV30 with TRBJ1-1; possibly TRBD1 for D (6 bases). CDR3 length: 14 amino acids. V was pared by 5 bases and J by 4 bases, with 17 bases between. CDR1 and CDR2 (germline): GTSNPN, SVGIG (reference sequence). CDR3 region: CAWGLGGRSTEAFF. CDR3 nucleotide sequence: TGTGCCTGGGGCCTAGGGGGTAGGAGCACTGAAGCTTTCTTT. Full variable domain (missing parts from reference TRBV30 and TRBJ1-1): SQTIHQWPATLVQPVGSPLSLECTVEGTSNPNLYWYRQAAGRGLQLLFYSVGIGQISSEVPQNLSASRPQDRQFILSSKKLLLSDSGFYLCAWGLGGRSTEAFFGQGTRLTVV.

The chain links TRBV10-1 to TRBJ2-1, with a tentative D call TRBD1 (6 bases). Germline V gene data show CDR1 as WNHNN and CDR2 as SYGVQD (reference sequence). This CDR3 spans 13 amino acids. V shed 3 bases and J shed 6 bases, with 9 bases lying between them. The CDR3 here is CASSERGGNEQFF. CDR3 nucleotide sequence: TGCGCCAGCAGTGAAAGAGGGGGCAATGAGCAGTTCTTC.

The genes are TRBV6-1 and TRBJ2-3; TRBD2 matches at 9 bases. This CDR3 has 16 residues. Germline CDR1 and CDR2: MNHNS and SASEGT. The junction had 9 bases not matched to a gene; V was cut back by 2 bases and J by 6 bases. The DNA for the CDR3 is TGTGCCAGCAGTGAATTAGGACTAGCGACGGGGGATACGCAGTATTTT. This gives the protein CASSELGLATGDTQYF.

This sequence joins TRBV9 and TRBJ1-6; 7 bases line up with TRBD1. This CDR3 has 14 residues. Unmatched junction bases numbered 4, after V lost 4 bases and J lost 6 bases. CDR1 and CDR2 from the germline V gene are SGDLS and YYNGEE. In DNA, the CDR3 is TGTGCCAGCAGCACCGGACAGGCTAATTCACCCCTCCACTTT. Translated, it gives CASSTGQANSPLHF.

This sequence joins TRBV7-9 and TRBJ2-6, with D unresolved. This CDR3 comprises 13 residues. Germline CDR1 and CDR2: SEHNR and FQNEAQ (reference sequence). Trimming pared 10 bases from V and 1 base from J, leaving 8 bases between. DNA of the CDR3: TGTGCCACCAAAGCTTCTGGGGCCAACGTCCTGACTTTC. Residues: CATKASGANVLTF.

The genes are TRBV5-1 and TRBJ1-2; 8 bases fit TRBD1. J was trimmed by 8 bases and V by 0 bases; bases with no gene match: 9. The CDR3 length is 15 residues. The V gene's germline CDR1 is SGHRS and CDR2 YFSETQ. DNA of the CDR3: TGCGCCAGCAGCTTGGCCGGACAGGGAGAGGGCGGCTACACCTTC. Amino acid sequence: CASSLAGQGEGGYTF.

The V gene is TRBV6-1, the J gene TRBJ1-3, with D perhaps matching TRBD1 (5 bases). From germline, CDR1 is MNHNS and CDR2 SASEGT. The CDR3 is 13 residues long. With 11 bases removed from V and 5 bases from J, the gap between germline ends came to 16 bases. The CDR3, as DNA: TGTGCCTTGGGACCGGGCGGGAGAAACACCATATATTTT. As protein: CALGPGGRNTIYF.

The genes are TRBV18 and TRBJ1-2, with TRBD1 identical over 7 bases. This CDR3 region has 15 residues. V was pared by 7 bases and J by 6 bases, with 14 bases of the junction left unmatched. The germline V gene has CDR1 KGHSH and CDR2 LQKENI. CDR3 DNA sequence: TGTGCCAGCTATCCGACAGGGAGCTTCAGAGATGGCTACACCTTC. Translation: CASYPTGSFRDGYTF.

In DNA form, the CDR3 reads TGTGCCAGCTCACCCCGAGGTGAGCAGTTCTTC. It is translated as CASSPRGEQFF. This sequence joins TRBV18 and TRBJ2-1; no definite D call. V was cut by 3 bases and J by 9 bases, with 6 bases left in between. The germline V gene encodes CDR1 KGHSH and CDR2 LQKENI. The CDR3 runs 11 residues.

The DNA of the CDR3 is TGTGCCAGTAGTATAGGCGGGGTTTCGACTGAAGCTTTCTTT. Amino acids: CASSIGGVSTEAFF. The chain carries TRBV19 and TRBJ1-1; D is uncertain. V lost 1 base and J 5 bases, leaving 11 bases between the germline ends. Germline V gives CDR1 LNHDA, CDR2 SQIVND (reference sequence). The CDR3 consists of 14 residues.

The rearrangement uses TRBV11-2 and TRBJ2-5; the D gene is possibly TRBD2 (5 bases). With 5 bases removed from V and 5 bases from J, the gap between germline ends came to 12 bases. Germline V CDR1 and CDR2: SGHAT, FQNNGV. The CDR3 runs to 13 residues. The chain's CDR3 is CASSAGLRETQYF. The CDR3 nucleotides are TGTGCCAGCAGCGCTGGACTGAGGGAGACCCAGTACTTC.

As DNA, the CDR3 is TGTGCCAGCAACTCCGACGGACAGTACTACAATGAGCAGTTCTTC. Its protein is CASNSDGQYYNEQFF. The chain links TRBV9 to TRBJ2-1, with D possibly matching TRBD1 (6 bases). This CDR3 has 15 residues. V lost 6 bases and J 3 bases, leaving 16 bases between the germline ends. Germline CDR1 SGDLS, CDR2 YYNGEE.

The rearrangement links TRBV9 to TRBJ2-7; D not certain. The ends were cut back, 0 bases at V and 4 bases at J, with 11 bases in the middle. The CDR3 contains 14 residues. Germline-derived CDR1 and CDR2 are SGDLS and YYNGEE. The CDR3: CASSVGAGKYEQYF. The CDR3 DNA follows: TGTGCCAGCAGCGTAGGGGCAGGAAAATACGAGCAGTACTTC. Variable domain in full (rest from reference TRBV9 and TRBJ2-7): DSGVTQTPKHLITATGQRVTLRCSPRSGDLSVYWYQQSLDQGLQFLIQYYNGEERAKGNILERFSAQQFPDLHSELNLSSLELGDSALYFCASSVGAGKYEQYFGPGTRLTVT.

V usage is TRBV5-8 and J usage is TRBJ1-5; a possible D gene is TRBD1 (6 bases). Deletions cut 4 bases from V and 3 bases from J, with 17 bases between. Germline CDR1 is SGHTS and CDR2 is YDEGEE. The length of the CDR3 is 16 residues. Written as DNA, the CDR3 is TGTGCCAGCAGCGCCGGGACCCGGGGGGCCAATCAGCCCCAGCATTTT. The encoded protein is CASSAGTRGANQPQHF.